These 25 T cell receptor beta chains originate from one sample sequenced in a study of T cell responses to AZD1222 COVID-19 vaccine. TCRdb keeps only in-frame clones here, not all; method: immunoSEQ multiplex PCR. This table has about 110,000 clones, around nine tenths appearing once. Sample: peripheral blood, taken on day 0 of AZD1222 vaccination. These receptors all come from an adult in good health.

The chain links TRBV7-9 to TRBJ1-4, with D possibly TRBD1 on 6 matching bases. Germline V gene sequence: CDR1 SEHNR, CDR2 FQNEAQ (reference sequence). The V end was cut by 5 bases, the J end by 8 bases, with 15 bases between. The CDR3 spans 14 residues. The CDR3, as DNA: TGTGCCAGCAGCCCAGGACAGATGTGGGAAAAACTGTTTTTT. Translation: CASSPGQMWEKLFF.

The gene calls are TRBV12-3 or TRBV12-4 and TRBJ1-1; D is possibly TRBD1 (6 bases). This CDR3 has 13 amino acids. Trimming pared 8 bases from V and 0 bases from J, leaving 10 bases between. CDR3 bases: TGTGCCAGCGCTCAGGGGATGAACACTGAAGCTTTCTTT. It codes for CASAQGMNTEAFF.

The V call is TRBV10-3, the J call TRBJ2-5, with 7 bases lining up with TRBD2. CDR1 is ENHRY, CDR2 SYGVKD, per germline. V was pared by 10 bases and J by 5 bases, with 7 bases of the junction left unmatched. The CDR3 contains 12 residues. The CDR3 sequence: CATREGGETQYF. CDR3 sequence (DNA): TGTGCCACTAGGGAGGGCGGGGAGACCCAGTACTTC.

The V call is TRBV10-3, the J call TRBJ1-6; tentative D call: TRBD1 (6 bases). Germline lookup yields CDR1 ENHRY and CDR2 SYGVKD. The CDR3 contains 15 residues. Deletions cut 7 bases from V and 6 bases from J, with 16 bases between. The CDR3 loop is CAITQGGGSNSPLHF. The CDR3 nucleotides read TGTGCCATCACTCAAGGGGGGGGGAGTAATTCACCCCTCCACTTT.

The genes are TRBV25-1 and TRBJ2-1; TRBD2 matches at 9 bases. Germline V gene sequence: CDR1 MGHDK, CDR2 SYGVNS. This CDR3 region has 14 residues. The J segment lost 7 bases and the V segment lost 4 bases, leaving 5 bases of the junction unmatched. CDR3 protein: CASSARGLANEQFF. Written as DNA, the CDR3 is TGTGCCAGCAGTGCTCGAGGACTAGCGAATGAGCAGTTCTTC.

The chain combines TRBV5-6 with TRBJ2-2, with no clear D. The V gene's germline CDR1 is SGHDT and CDR2 YYEEEE. CDR3 length: 16 amino acids. The ends were cut back, 1 base at V and 3 bases at J, with 13 bases in the middle. CDR3 DNA: TGTGCCAGCAGCTTGCTATGGCAGGCGGACACCGGGGAGCTGTTTTTT. The encoded protein is CASSLLWQADTGELFF. The full variable domain, its missing parts supplied by reference TRBV5-6 and TRBJ2-2, is DAGVTQSPTHLIKTRGQQVTLRCSPKSGHDTVSWYQQALGQGPQFIFQYYEEEERQRGNFPDRFSGHQFPNYSSELNVNALLLGDSALYLCASSLLWQADTGELFFGEGSRLTVL.

The chain employs TRBV19 and TRBJ1-1, with a possible D match to TRBD1 (6 bases). Germline values: CDR1 LNHDA, CDR2 SQIVND (reference sequence). This CDR3 is built from 15 residues. V gave up 5 bases and J gave up 0 bases, with 13 bases separating them. DNA of the CDR3: TGTGCCAGTAGTTCACAGGGTCCGATGAACACTGAAGCTTTCTTT. It encodes CASSSQGPMNTEAFF. Full variable domain (rest looked up from reference TRBV19 and TRBJ1-1): DGGITQSPKYLFRKEGQNVTLSCEQNLNHDAMYWYRQDPGQGLRLIYYSQIVNDFQKGDIAEGYSVSREKKESFPLTVTSAQKNPTAFYLCASSSQGPMNTEAFFGQGTRLTVV.

The gene calls are TRBV19 and TRBJ2-3; 8 bases are shared with TRBD1. This CDR3 has 20 amino acids. Germline CDR1 LNHDA, CDR2 SQIVND (reference sequence). The trim removed 5 bases at V and 0 bases at J, leaving 19 bases unmatched. The CDR3 DNA follows: TGTGCCAGTAGTCCCGGGACAGGTCGCGGTTATACATCTAGCACAGATACGCAGTATTTT. Protein: CASSPGTGRGYTSSTDTQYF.

The V and J genes are TRBV27 and TRBJ1-1; the D gene is possibly TRBD1 (6 bases). Germline V gives CDR1 MNHEY, CDR2 SMNVEV (reference sequence). With 7 bases removed from V and 10 bases from J, the gap between germline ends came to 19 bases. The CDR3 contains 13 residues. The CDR3 sequence is CASIPPARGAAFF. In nucleotides, the CDR3 is TGTGCCAGCATTCCTCCGGCCAGGGGCGCAGCTTTCTTT.

This chain connects TRBV5-6 to TRBJ2-7, with D unresolved. Germline V gene sequence: CDR1 SGHDT, CDR2 YYEEEE. Trimming stripped 0 bases from V and 0 bases from J, with 4 bases between. CDR3 length: 13 residues. CDR3 nucleotides: TGTGCCAGCAGCTTGGTACCCTCCTACGAGCAGTACTTC. Translating gives CASSLVPSYEQYF.

The V gene is TRBV10-2, the J gene TRBJ1-2; D remains unclear. CDR1 and CDR2 (germline): WSHSY, SAAADI. Trimming stripped 6 bases from V and 4 bases from J, with 9 bases between. The CDR3 is 12 residues long. The CDR3 DNA reads TGCGCCAGCAGCGCAGAGACCTATGGCTACACCTTC. It encodes CASSAETYGYTF.

The chain joins TRBV19 to TRBJ1-5; no reliable D call. V lost 0 bases to trimming and J lost 5 bases, with 5 bases between them. Germline-derived CDR1 and CDR2 are LNHDA and SQIVND (reference sequence). The CDR3 extends over 13 amino acids. The CDR3 region is CASSIDRDQPQHF. The CDR3 DNA reads TGTGCCAGTAGTATAGATAGGGATCAGCCCCAGCATTTT.

The chain combines TRBV18 with TRBJ2-3, with unresolved D. Trimming shortened V by 0 bases and J by 0 bases, and 7 bases separated the two germline ends. Germline loops: CDR1 KGHSH, CDR2 LQKENI. CDR3 length equals 15 residues. This CDR3 is CASSPPSDSTDTQYF. Written as DNA, the CDR3 is TGTGCCAGCTCACCACCGTCCGACAGCACAGATACGCAGTATTTT. Complete variable domain (other parts from reference TRBV18 and TRBJ2-3): NAGVMQNPRHLVRRRGQEARLRCSPMKGHSHVYWYRQLPEEGLKFMVYLQKENIIDESGMPKERFSAEFPKEGPSILRIQQVVRGDSAAYFCASSPPSDSTDTQYFGPGTRLTVL.

The rearrangement uses TRBV3-1 (or the pseudogene TRBV3-2) and TRBJ1-2, with 8 positions matching TRBD1. The junction had 3 bases not matched to a gene; V was cut back by 1 base and J by 8 bases. The germline gives CDR1 LGHDT, CDR2 YNNKEL (reference sequence). The CDR3 spans 13 residues. The CDR3, as DNA: TGTGCCAGCAGCCAAGGGACAGGGAAGGGCTACACCTTC. As protein: CASSQGTGKGYTF.

The chain employs TRBV5-1 and TRBJ1-1; D perhaps matches TRBD1 (6 bases). Germline CDR1 reads SGHRS; CDR2 reads YFSETQ. This CDR3 comprises 15 residues. V was shortened by 0 bases and J by 7 bases, with 16 bases between the two germline ends. CDR3 nucleotides: TGCGCCAGCAGCTTGGCACTGGGCAGGGGCAGTGAAGCTTTCTTT. Its protein product is CASSLALGRGSEAFF.

This clone is classed as medium-sized. The J gene is TRBJ2-1, the V gene TRBV6-5; TRBD1 agrees at 9 bases. The CDR3 totals 15 residues. V shed 0 bases and J 7 bases; nucleotides not matched to a gene: 4. Germline V gene data show CDR1 as MNHEY and CDR2 as SVGAGI. CDR3 in amino acids: CASSYSETGGNEQFF. DNA of the CDR3: TGTGCCAGCAGTTACTCGGAGACAGGGGGAAATGAGCAGTTCTTC.

V is TRBV28 and J is TRBJ1-2, with no clear D. The CDR3 has 13 amino acids. V dropped 5 bases and J dropped 8 bases, with 15 bases sitting between them. Germline assignment: CDR1 MDHEN and CDR2 SYDVKM. CDR3 coding DNA: TGTGCCAGCAGTCTCGGGCCGGTTGGCGGCTACACCTTC. Translation gives CASSLGPVGGYTF.

The chain is built from TRBV29-1 and TRBJ2-2; 7 positions match TRBD2. CDR1 is SQVTM and CDR2 is ANQGSEA in the germline V gene. This CDR3 has 14 residues. Trimming removed 7 bases from V and 4 bases from J; junction bases left unmatched: 9. The CDR3 DNA reads TGCAGCGGCGGCCGCGGGGGACGCACCGGGGAGCTGTTTTTT. This encodes CSGGRGGRTGELFF.

This chain joins TRBV3-1 (or the pseudogene TRBV3-2) and TRBJ2-3; 7 bases fit TRBD1. J gave up 5 bases and V 1 base, and 9 bases lay outside the gene matches. Germline CDR1 LGHDT, CDR2 YNNKEL (reference sequence). The CDR3 extends over 16 amino acids. Written as DNA, the CDR3 is TGTGCCAGCAGCCAAGGATTGAGGGGGCTGGAAGATACGCAGTATTTT. Translation: CASSQGLRGLEDTQYF.

This clone turned up a few times. Other nucleotide sequences from this sample produce the same CDR3. This chain uses TRBV29-1 with TRBJ2-2; the match to TRBD2 covers 7 bases. The J segment lost 0 bases and the V segment lost 3 bases, leaving 4 bases of the junction unmatched. This CDR3 spans 15 amino acids. The germline V gene has CDR1 SQVTM and CDR2 ANQGSEA. CDR3 region: CSVDPGGANTGELFF. The CDR3 DNA is TGCAGCGTTGACCCGGGAGGAGCGAACACCGGGGAGCTGTTTTTT.

CDR3 protein: CASSSSPGTAQETQYF. The CDR3 coding sequence is TGCGCCAGCAGCTCGAGTCCCGGGACAGCCCAAGAGACCCAGTACTTC. This chain uses TRBV4-1 with TRBJ2-5, with 7 positions matching TRBD1. The germline gives CDR1 MGHRA, CDR2 YSYEKL. Trimming at V came to 5 bases and at J to 1 base, leaving 10 bases not matched to a gene. The CDR3 runs 16 residues.

V is TRBV12-3 or TRBV12-4 and J is TRBJ2-5; no clear D. V dropped 5 bases and J dropped 2 bases, with 6 bases sitting between them. The CDR3 covers 12 residues. CDR3 sequence: CASSLNQETQYF. CDR3 DNA: TGTGCCAGCAGTCTTAATCAAGAGACCCAGTACTTC.

The chain uses TRBV10-3 and TRBJ2-4; D could derive from TRBD1 or TRBD2 (6 bases each). V lost 6 bases and J lost 4, with 28 bases in between. The germline V gene has CDR1 ENHRY and CDR2 SYGVKD. There are 19 residues in the CDR3. The CDR3 bases are TGTGCCATCAGCGGCCTTGGGACACCGAGGGAGGTTTTGAAAAACATTCAGTACTTC. Protein: CAISGLGTPREVLKNIQYF.

The V and J genes are TRBV5-1 and TRBJ2-1; 12 positions agree with TRBD2. Germline V gives CDR1 SGHRS, CDR2 YFSETQ. The trim removed 2 bases at V and 0 bases at J, leaving 3 bases unmatched. The CDR3 has 17 amino acids. In nucleotides, the CDR3 is TGCGCCAGCAGCTTTACTAGCGGGGGGAGCTCCTACAATGAGCAGTTCTTC. Its translation is CASSFTSGGSSYNEQFF.

In this sample, this clone turned up once. V gene TRBV19 combines with J gene TRBJ2-1; 11 nucleotides agree with TRBD2. Germline trimming cut 3 bases from V and 0 bases from J; bases unmatched to any gene: 4. Germline assignment: CDR1 LNHDA and CDR2 SQIVND (reference sequence). The CDR3 runs 17 residues. The chain's CDR3 is CASSIRLAGISYNEQFF. CDR3 DNA: TGTGCCAGTAGTATCAGACTAGCGGGGATCTCCTACAATGAGCAGTTCTTC.